The clone carrying this T cell receptor beta chain showed up many times. Construction of TCR beta libraries relied on iRepertoire HTBI primers and on Arm-PCR targeting CDR3 regions. TCRdb processed the multiplex PCR reads anew with MiXCR; each CDR3 protein has one entry. The data contain around 460,000 distinct CDR3 sequences, approximately 23% of them singletons. These data originate in a study of regulatory T cells in long-lasting Graves disease. Overall study: Graves' disease counted as persistent after over 5 years of antithyroid drugs with positive TSH receptor antibodies.

As for time point: persistent/refractory GD, antithyroid drugs over 5 years with positive TRAb. After RNA was extracted from PBMCs, the TCR library was made from it. An endocrinology unit in Xi'an, China, supplied the patients. Approximately 9.9-milliliter peripheral blood samples went into EDTA tubes. Germline V gene lookup returns CDR1 MDHEN and CDR2 SYDVKM. V was cut by 0 bases and J by 0 bases, with 12 bases left in between. The CDR3 spans 16 residues. V gene TRBV28 combines with J gene TRBJ2-7; a weak D match, TRBD1 (5 bases). The sample consisted of peripheral blood mononuclear cells (PBMCs), taken when the disease was refractory, from a patient treated with antithyroid drugs. The TCR comes from a female donor with Graves disease. The CDR3 bases are TGTGCCAGCAGTTTATGGGGGCGCAAAACCTCCTACGAGCAGTACTTC. Translated, it gives CASSLWGRKTSYEQYF.